Shown below are 22 T cell receptor beta chains from a single sample sequenced in a study of T cell repertoires in cytomegalovirus infection. No antigen has been assigned to these receptors. TCRdb recomputed calls from the reads with MiXCR, one row per CDR3 protein. The repertoire consists of roughly 500,000 distinct CDR3 sequences, with about 33% occurring once and the leading ten covering roughly 15%. The sequenced sample was cultured PBMCs, obtained from culture after CMV antigen stimulation. Receptor source: a human donor in good health (CMV status not recorded). Some clones in this sample may be carry-over from other donors' samples.

The J gene is TRBJ1-1, the V gene TRBV9; D gene uncertain. The V gene's germline CDR1 is SGDLS and CDR2 YYNGEE. The CDR3 is 15 amino acids. V shed 4 bases and J shed 2 bases, with 15 bases lying between them. CDR3 in DNA: TGTGCCAGCAGCATCGAAACAGAGGCCAACACTGAAGCTTTCTTT. Translated, it gives CASSIETEANTEAFF. Based on the CDR3 plus reference TRBV9 and TRBJ1-1, the full variable domain is DSGVTQTPKHLITATGQRVTLRCSPRSGDLSVYWYQQSLDQGLQFLIQYYNGEERAKGNILERFSAQQFPDLHSELNLSSLELGDSALYFCASSIETEANTEAFFGQGTRLTVV.

This clonotype showed up just a few times. The chain is built from TRBV28 and TRBJ2-7; 7 bases agree with TRBD2. CDR1 and CDR2 (germline): MDHEN, SYDVKM. The CDR3 is 15 residues long. The ends lost 7 bases at V and 3 bases at J; junction bases unmatched: 12. The DNA of the CDR3 is TGTGCCAGCACCAGCGTCCTAGCGGCGAACTACGAGCAGTACTTC. Its protein product is CASTSVLAANYEQYF.

V usage is TRBV25-1 and J usage is TRBJ1-5; D gene uncertain. With 0 bases removed from V and 3 bases from J, the gap between germline ends came to 12 bases. The V gene's germline CDR1 is MGHDK and CDR2 SYGVNS. The CDR3 totals 16 residues. As DNA, the CDR3 is TGTGCCAGCAGTGAATATAGTGCAGGATACAATCAGCCCCAGCATTTT. It yields the protein CASSEYSAGYNQPQHF.

The V and J genes are TRBV6-1 and TRBJ1-1; TRBD1 agrees at 10 bases. The V and J ends lost 6 bases and 7 bases, in that order; junction bases with no gene match: 8. This CDR3 spans 14 amino acids. Germline CDR1 reads MNHNS; CDR2 reads SASEGT. The CDR3 DNA reads TGTGCCAGCAGCCCAACCGGGACAGGGGATGAAGCTTTCTTT. Amino acid sequence: CASSPTGTGDEAFF.

This clonotype was found once. The chain recombines TRBV19 with TRBJ2-1; 7 bases map to TRBD2. The CDR3 consists of 15 residues. Per germline, CDR1 LNHDA and CDR2 SQIVND (reference sequence). The junction had 6 bases not matched to a gene; V was cut back by 3 bases and J by 4 bases. Here the CDR3 DNA reads TGTGCCAGTAGTATTGTGGCGGGAGAGTACAATGAGCAGTTCTTC. Its translation: CASSIVAGEYNEQFF.

This sequence joins TRBV27 and TRBJ2-5; D remains ambiguous. Looked up from germline, CDR1 is MNHEY and CDR2 is SMNVEV (reference sequence). Trimming took off 3 bases at V and 5 bases at J, with 13 bases between the two ends. This CDR3 region has 14 residues. The CDR3 loop is CASSLDESGETQYF. CDR3 DNA sequence: TGTGCCAGCAGTTTGGACGAGTCTGGGGAGACCCAGTACTTC.

The chain joins TRBV7-2 to TRBJ2-3; 14 positions agree with TRBD2. Germline V lookup: CDR1 SGHTA, CDR2 FQGNSA. The length of the CDR3 is 17 residues. V lost 5 bases to trimming and J lost 5 bases; unmatched junction nucleotides: 9. The CDR3 nucleotides read TGTGCCAGCAGCACGACTAGCGGGAGGGGGGCGGGAGATACGCAGTATTTT. Its translation: CASSTTSGRGAGDTQYF.

The chain uses TRBV6-1 and TRBJ2-2, with 15 bases fitting TRBD2. V gave up 8 bases and J gave up 2 bases; unmatched junction bases: 18. CDR1 is MNHNS, CDR2 SASEGT, per germline. The CDR3 is 21 amino acids. CDR3: CASRRRAGLAGGRINTGELFF. The CDR3 nucleotides read TGTGCCAGCCGTCGAAGGGCGGGACTAGCGGGAGGACGGATCAACACCGGGGAGCTGTTTTTT.

This clonotype was detected a few times. The V gene is TRBV12-5, the J gene TRBJ2-2; D gene ambiguous. CDR1 and CDR2 from the germline V gene are LGHNT and FRNRAP. The ends were cut back, 5 bases at V and 0 bases at J, with 13 bases in the middle. This CDR3 is built from 16 residues. The CDR3 region is CASGPTTGSNTGELFF. CDR3 nucleotide sequence: TGTGCTAGTGGTCCCACGACTGGATCGAACACCGGGGAGCTGTTTTTT.

This clonotype has more than one count but fewer than ten. The chain has TRBV20-1 and TRBJ2-7, with TRBD1 matching 9 bases. The germline CDR1 and CDR2 sequences are DFQATT and SNEGSKA (reference sequence). Trimming took 5 bases from V and 3 from J; bases not matched to a gene: 8. The CDR3 extends over 14 amino acids. In nucleotides, the CDR3 is TGCAGTGCTGACGGGACAGGGCGGATCTACGAGCAGTACTTC. Its protein product is CSADGTGRIYEQYF.

The chain recombines TRBV7-2 with TRBJ2-7; perhaps TRBD2 as D (5 bases). This CDR3 has 15 residues. V dropped 5 bases and J dropped 0 bases, with 14 bases sitting between them. Germline V lookup: CDR1 SGHTA, CDR2 FQGNSA. CDR3: CASSVGVYSSYEQYV. CDR3 DNA: TGTGCCAGCAGCGTCGGGGTTTACAGCTCCTACGAGCAGTACGTC.

In its sample, this clonotype was seen many times. CDR3 protein: CASSLEPKYEQYF. CDR3 bases: TGTGCCAGCAGCTTAGAACCTAAATACGAGCAGTACTTC. The chain recombines TRBV7-2 with TRBJ2-7; D gene unclear. Germline values: CDR1 SGHTA, CDR2 FQGNSA. The CDR3 extends over 13 amino acids. Trimming removed 1 base at V and 4 bases at J, with 8 bases between.

This clonotype was counted only a few times. V usage is TRBV7-2 and J usage is TRBJ2-7; 10 bases fit TRBD2. CDR1 and CDR2 from the germline V gene are SGHTA and FQGNSA. With V trimmed by 1 base and J by 2 bases, 5 bases remained unmatched. The CDR3 spans 16 residues. The CDR3 nucleotides are TGTGCCAGCAGCTTAGGAGCGGGAGGGATCACCTACGAGCAGTACTTC. Its translation is CASSLGAGGITYEQYF. Combining the CDR3 with reference TRBV7-2 and TRBJ2-7 gives the whole variable domain GAGVSQSPSNKVTEKGKDVELRCDPISGHTALYWYRQSLGQGLEFLIYFQGNSAPDKSGLPSDRFSAERTGGSVSTLTIQRTQQEDSAVYLCASSLGAGGITYEQYFGPGTRLTVT.

The CDR3 loop is CASSLGGVSNEKLFF. CDR3 nucleotides: TGTGCCAGCAGCTTAGGAGGGGTTTCGAATGAAAAACTGTTTTTT. The rearrangement links TRBV7-2 to TRBJ1-4; D is possibly TRBD1 (5 bases). Trimming took 1 base from V and 5 from J, leaving 11 bases between them. The CDR3 runs 15 residues. From germline, CDR1 is SGHTA and CDR2 FQGNSA.

The V and J genes are TRBV7-8 and TRBJ1-5; the D is unclear. From germline, CDR1 is SGHVS and CDR2 FQNEAQ. V was shortened by 5 bases and J by 0 bases, with 11 bases between the two germline ends. This CDR3 has 15 residues. CDR3 DNA: TGTGCCAGCAGCAATATGGGGTATAGCAATCAGCCCCAGCATTTT. Protein product: CASSNMGYSNQPQHF.

This clonotype has a handful of counts. The chain couples TRBV6-1 to TRBJ2-7; the D gene is possibly TRBD2 (5 bases). With 7 bases removed from V and 7 bases from J, the gap between germline ends came to 20 bases. This CDR3 is built from 14 residues. The germline V gene has CDR1 MNHNS and CDR2 SASEGT. CDR3 sequence reads: CASIRMGDTGEQYF. Written as DNA, the CDR3 is TGTGCCAGCATTAGGATGGGCGACACGGGGGAGCAGTACTTC.

This clonotype was seen a handful of times. The chain links TRBV29-1 to TRBJ2-1, with no clear D. This CDR3 region has 10 residues. V was trimmed by 5 bases and J by 12 bases, leaving 11 bases between them. CDR1 and CDR2 from the germline V gene are SQVTM and ANQGSEA. In DNA form, the CDR3 reads TGCAGCGTTCTCCTGCGTGGGCAGTTCTTC. Protein product: CSVLLRGQFF.

The J gene is TRBJ1-1, the V gene TRBV11-3; the D gene is possibly TRBD1 (5 bases). Trimming removed 4 bases from V and 0 bases from J, with 12 bases in between. CDR3 length: 15 residues. The germline gives CDR1 SGHNT, CDR2 YENEEA. CDR3 region: CASSSRGGVNTEAFF. CDR3 bases: TGTGCCAGCAGCTCTAGGGGCGGTGTGAACACTGAAGCTTTCTTT.

This clonotype has more than one count but fewer than ten. V and J are TRBV6-4 and TRBJ2-1, with D perhaps matching TRBD2 (6 bases). This CDR3 contains 17 residues. Trimming cost V 3 bases and J 4 bases, with 19 bases left between them. In germline, CDR1 is MRHNA, CDR2 SNTAGT. CDR3 DNA sequence: TGTGCCAGCAGTGAAGAGCTTGCGGCGGGGCGTTACAATGAGCAGTTCTTC. It is translated as CASSEELAAGRYNEQFF.

This clonotype has more than one count but fewer than ten. V gene TRBV7-2 combines with J gene TRBJ2-7; 13 nucleotides agree with TRBD2. The germline V gene has CDR1 SGHTA and CDR2 FQGNSA. V gave up 2 bases and J gave up 3 bases; unmatched junction bases: 10. This CDR3 is 18 amino acids long. CDR3 bases: TGTGCCAGCAGCTTATTCAGGGGACTAGCGGGACCTCACTACGAGCAGTACTTC. It encodes CASSLFRGLAGPHYEQYF.

This clonotype was recorded a few times. The V gene is TRBV20-1, the J gene TRBJ2-1; TRBD2 is a possible D gene (6 bases). V was shortened by 5 bases and J by 2 bases, with 16 bases between the two germline ends. CDR3 length: 15 amino acids. CDR1 and CDR2 from the germline V gene are DFQATT and SNEGSKA (reference sequence). CDR3 in DNA: TGCAGTGCTGAAGCCGGGACTGAGACCTACAATGAGCAGTTCTTC. It encodes CSAEAGTETYNEQFF.

The chain uses TRBV24-1 and TRBJ2-5; D call uncertain. The CDR3 covers 15 residues. CDR1 and CDR2 (germline): KGHDR, SFDVKD. V lost 4 bases, J lost 2 bases, and 13 bases lay in between. The CDR3 DNA reads TGTGCCACCAGTGACCTTGGAGATCCGCAAGAGACCCAGTACTTC. Protein product: CATSDLGDPQETQYF.